The 10 T cell receptor beta chains listed next were all sequenced from one sample in a study of blood T cells in healthy people across ages (dated by TCRdb to about 2015). The library was made by 5' RACE. Sequencer: Illumina HiSeq 2500. A second PCR of roughly 7 to 12 cycles was performed with a sample-barcoded 5' primer and a J-beta primer mix. The public sequencing data were trimmed at Q25 with fastp and processed into clonotypes with MiXCR by TCRdb, which kept only in-frame beta chains. Rows merge per CDR3 protein into single entries with the most common DNA and genes. Here the sample has some 370,000 distinct CDR3 sequences; about 52% occur a single time. In total, the top ten clones hold around 49% of the sample. Sequencing was done on a sample of blood. The receptors shown here come from a man aged 60 to 69 in good health.

The genes are TRBV27 and TRBJ2-7; TRBD1 aligns across 9 bases. The germline V gene has CDR1 MNHEY and CDR2 SMNVEV (reference sequence). The J segment lost 3 bases and the V segment lost 5 bases, leaving 8 bases of the junction unmatched. The CDR3 contains 15 residues. The CDR3 loop reads CASSVTGTGYYEQYF. Written as DNA, the CDR3 is TGTGCCAGCAGTGTAACCGGGACAGGGTACTACGAGCAGTACTTC.

The V call is TRBV24-1, the J call TRBJ2-4; the D call may be TRBD1 or TRBD2 (6 bases each). Per the germline V gene, CDR1 is KGHDR and CDR2 is SFDVKD. The CDR3 has 16 amino acids. With 5 bases removed from V and 3 bases from J, the gap between germline ends came to 16 bases. The DNA for the CDR3 is TGTGCCACCAGTGTTGGGGGGCGCGAGGACAAAAACATTCAGTACTTC. It encodes CATSVGGREDKNIQYF.

This clonotype was recorded a few times. J is TRBJ2-7 and V is TRBV12-3 or TRBV12-4; 9 bases match TRBD2. The CDR3 loop spans 15 amino acids. V was pared by 7 bases and J by 4 bases, with 11 bases of the junction left unmatched. CDR3 in amino acids: CASTLGPSGTYEQYF. DNA for the CDR3: TGTGCCAGCACCCTAGGGCCTAGCGGGACGTACGAGCAGTACTTC.

The rearrangement uses TRBV7-8 and TRBJ2-1, with a possible D match to TRBD2 (6 bases). With 5 bases removed from V and 4 bases from J, the gap between germline ends came to 18 bases. Looked up from germline, CDR1 is SGHVS and CDR2 is FQNEAQ. The CDR3 consists of 16 residues. CDR3 DNA: TGTGCCAGCAGCGGGGGGACCCCGAAGGGTTACAATGAGCAGTTCTTC. This translates into CASSGGTPKGYNEQFF.

This clonotype has only a few counts. The chain uses TRBV20-1 and TRBJ1-1; D ambiguous. The CDR3 runs 14 residues. Per the germline V gene, CDR1 is DFQATT and CDR2 is SNEGSKA (reference sequence). V dropped 1 base and J dropped 8 bases, with 17 bases sitting between them. Written as DNA, the CDR3 is TGCAGTGCTAGAGTCCGGCGGACTTTGGACGAAGCTTTCTTT. This sequence encodes CSARVRRTLDEAFF.

This clonotype was recorded at least ten times. The J gene is TRBJ2-1, the V gene TRBV7-2, with D perhaps matching TRBD1 (5 bases). The CDR3 is 15 residues long. Germline values: CDR1 SGHTA, CDR2 FQGNSA. V lost 5 bases and J 6 bases, leaving 17 bases between the germline ends. CDR3 region: CASSLGPQASNEQFF. DNA for the CDR3: TGTGCCAGCAGCCTGGGGCCCCAGGCGAGCAATGAGCAGTTCTTC.

Notes on this clonotype: A single base separates this from a much larger clone, so it may be a read error. The chain uses TRBV29-1 and TRBJ2-1; D tentatively reads TRBD1 or TRBD2 (6 bases each). The last part of the DNA fits TRBJ2-7 better; the J call may be wrong. The CDR3 spans 14 residues. Per germline, CDR1 SQVTM and CDR2 ANQGSEA. The DNA for the CDR3 is TGCAGCGTTGCGGGGGCTTCGACCTACAATGAGCAGTACTTC. It is translated as CSVAGASTYNEQYF.

CDR3 loop: CASSPHRDASTDTQYF. The DNA of the CDR3 is TGTGCCAGCAGCCCCCATAGGGACGCGTCCACAGATACGCAGTATTTT. The chain uses TRBV11-2 and TRBJ2-3; D tentatively fits TRBD1 or TRBD2 (5 bases each). Germline V gene lookup returns CDR1 SGHAT and CDR2 FQNNGV. V lost 5 bases and J 2 bases, leaving 17 bases between the germline ends. The CDR3 consists of 16 residues.

V is TRBV20-1 and J is TRBJ2-1; tentatively, D is TRBD2 (5 bases). Germline V lookup: CDR1 DFQATT, CDR2 SNEGSKA (reference sequence). Trimming pared 1 base from V and 6 bases from J, leaving 7 bases between. CDR3 length: 12 residues. The CDR3 coding sequence is TGCAGTGCTAGAGGGGAGTTCAATGAGCAGTTCTTC. Protein: CSARGEFNEQFF.

The chain couples TRBV7-2 to TRBJ1-1; 7 bases align to TRBD1. The CDR3 sequence is 15 residues long. CDR1 is SGHTA and CDR2 is FQGNSA in the germline V gene. Trimming removed 4 bases from V and 7 bases from J; junction bases left unmatched: 12. CDR3 loop: CASSSGRPTGNEAFF. The CDR3 DNA sequence: TGTGCCAGCAGCTCGGGGCGACCGACAGGGAATGAAGCTTTCTTT.